This TCR beta chain is from a study of CD8 T cells in Susac syndrome. As for the study in general: Patients with Susac syndrome were therapy-naive, treated with corticosteroids, or treated with intravenous immunoglobulin alone when blood was collected.

With random hexamers, roughly 0.5 to 1 ug RNA was reverse transcribed. Amplification of TCR beta CDR3 by immunoSEQ multiplex PCR spanned 54 Vbeta and 13 Jbeta. TCRdb re-derived calls from the immunoSEQ multiplex PCR reads in MiXCR, one entry per CDR3 protein. This sample yields 150,000 to 200,000 distinct CDR3 sequences, of which 95% are seen a single time; roughly 0.15% belongs to the top ten. Purification of the CD8+ and CD4+ T cells relied on negative isolation, and TEMRA cells underwent FACS enrichment. The CDR3 consists of 16 residues. Germline-derived CDR1 and CDR2 are SGHTA and FQGTGA. Trimming at V came to 0 bases and at J to 1 base, leaving 2 bases not matched to a gene.

This receptor was identified in a human donor with Susac syndrome. V is TRBV7-3 and J is TRBJ2-3; 9 bases match TRBD1. Sequenced material: CD8+ T cells from PBMCs. CDR3 nucleotide sequence: TGTGCCAGCAGCTTAACCTGGGACAGGGGCACAGATACGCAGTATTTT. This translates into CASSLTWDRGTDTQYF.